One and the same sample provided the 11 T cell receptor beta chains below, sequenced in a study of spatial heterogeneity in lung cancer. General observations from the study: Tumor mutation counts were tracked by expanded intratumoral alpha and beta TCR counts.

In TCRdb, the 5' RACE reads were re-called with MiXCR into one record per CDR3 protein. The sample lists 3,000 to 3,500 distinct CDR3 sequences; over 10% were seen once. Sample time point: sample taken at primary tumor resection. These receptors have no known antigen. This material consisted of lung tumor tissue, taken at surgery. The receptor set was obtained from a male donor with early-stage non-small cell lung cancer.

The sample holds many counts of this clonotype. The J gene is TRBJ1-1, the V gene TRBV5-1; no reliable D call. Looked up from germline, CDR1 is SGHRS and CDR2 is YFSETQ. CDR3 size: 14 residues. The ends were cut back, 3 bases at V and 1 base at J, with 10 bases in the middle. The CDR3 sequence is CASSSWGGNTEAFF. CDR3 bases: TGCGCCAGCAGCTCGTGGGGTGGGAACACTGAAGCTTTCTTT.

By share of the sample, this clonotype is medium-sized. This chain links TRBV5-1 with TRBJ2-1, with D uncertain. Germline CDR1 reads SGHRS; CDR2 reads YFSETQ. This CDR3 has 14 residues. Trimming took 1 base from V and 9 from J, leaving 14 bases between them. The CDR3 is CASSLYPGRAEQFF. As DNA, the CDR3 is TGCGCCAGCAGCTTGTATCCCGGTCGGGCTGAGCAGTTCTTC. Complete variable domain (other parts from reference TRBV5-1 and TRBJ2-1): KAGVTQTPRYLIKTRGQQVTLSCSPISGHRSVSWYQQTPGQGLQFLFEYFSETQRNKGNFPGRFSGRQFSNSRSEMNVSTLELGDSALYLCASSLYPGRAEQFFGPGTRLTVL.

By share of the sample, this clonotype is medium-sized. The chain has TRBV7-2 and TRBJ2-3; D is unclear. This CDR3 is 14 amino acids long. Germline values: CDR1 SGHTA, CDR2 FQGNSA. Deletions cut 3 bases from V and 4 bases from J, with 11 bases between. In nucleotides, the CDR3 is TGTGCCAGCAGCTTTGGGGTCTCGGCAGATACGCAGTATTTT. Translated: CASSFGVSADTQYF.

This clonotype was picked up many times. The chain is built from TRBV6-5 and TRBJ1-2; 9 bases fit TRBD1. V lost 2 bases, J lost 5 bases, and 3 bases stayed unmatched. CDR3 length: 14 residues. Germline V CDR1 and CDR2: MNHEY, SVGAGI. Here the CDR3 reads CASSYDRGSYGYTF. Written as DNA, the CDR3 is TGTGCCAGCAGTTACGACAGGGGGTCTTATGGCTACACCTTC.

The chain recombines TRBV5-6 with TRBJ2-5, with 9 bases fitting TRBD2. The CDR3 totals 15 residues. Trimming removed 0 bases from V and 4 bases from J; junction bases left unmatched: 4. Germline lookup yields CDR1 SGHDT and CDR2 YYEEEE. CDR3 in amino acids: CASSLAGLAAETQYF. For the CDR3, the DNA is TGTGCCAGCAGCTTGGCGGGACTAGCAGCAGAGACCCAGTACTTC.

This clonotype has a count of ten or more. CDR3 bases: TGCGCCAGCAGCGATAAGACTGCAGCCCCCGGTGTTTCCCAGTACTTC. As protein: CASSDKTAAPGVSQYF. V usage is TRBV10-2 and J usage is TRBJ2-5; D is uncertain. Trimming stripped 6 bases from V and 9 bases from J, with 26 bases between. The CDR3 has 16 amino acids. The germline V gene encodes CDR1 WSHSY and CDR2 SAAADI.

Note on this clonotype: A clone one base away is much larger, so this may be a read error. CDR3 sequence (DNA): TGCAGCGTTGTGAGCACCGGGACGGAGGCAGTCTATGACTACACCTTC. It codes for CSVVSTGTEAVYDYTF. The rearrangement uses TRBV29-1 and TRBJ1-2; D possibly corresponds to TRBD1 (5 bases). Germline V gene sequence: CDR1 SQVTM, CDR2 ANQGSEA. This CDR3 is built from 16 residues.

This clonotype has a count of ten or more. The V and J genes are TRBV6-6 and TRBJ2-2; possible D gene TRBD2, 5 bases. The CDR3 covers 14 residues. V dropped 6 bases and J dropped 3 bases, with 11 bases sitting between them. The germline V gene has CDR1 MNHNY and CDR2 SVGAGI (reference sequence). CDR3 amino acids: CASSFAGDTGELFF. CDR3 nucleotides: TGTGCCAGCAGCTTCGCGGGTGACACCGGGGAGCTGTTTTTT.

V usage is TRBV3-1 and J usage is TRBJ2-1; D gene uncertain. V dropped 1 base and J dropped 8 bases, with 12 bases sitting between them. Germline CDR1 and CDR2: LGHDT and YNNKEL (reference sequence). CDR3 size: 14 residues. This chain's CDR3 is CASSQVIDGHEQFF. CDR3 in DNA: TGTGCCAGCAGCCAAGTTATTGACGGCCATGAGCAGTTCTTC.

The chain carries TRBV5-6 and TRBJ1-6; no clear D. Deletions cut 2 bases from V and 8 bases from J, with 8 bases between. The germline gives CDR1 SGHDT, CDR2 YYEEEE. CDR3 length: 13 residues. The CDR3 nucleotides read TGTGCCAGCAGCTTCGGGAGGGATTCACCCCTCCACTTT. Translated, it gives CASSFGRDSPLHF.

Relative to its sample, this clonotype is medium-sized. This chain links TRBV2 with TRBJ2-7; 7 nucleotides match TRBD1. The ends lost 1 base at V and 0 bases at J; junction bases unmatched: 3. Looked up from germline, CDR1 is SNHLY and CDR2 is FYNNEI. The CDR3 is 15 residues long. The CDR3 DNA follows: TGTGCCAGCAGTGAAGGGGACAGCCTCTCCTACGAGCAGTACTTC. It yields the protein CASSEGDSLSYEQYF.